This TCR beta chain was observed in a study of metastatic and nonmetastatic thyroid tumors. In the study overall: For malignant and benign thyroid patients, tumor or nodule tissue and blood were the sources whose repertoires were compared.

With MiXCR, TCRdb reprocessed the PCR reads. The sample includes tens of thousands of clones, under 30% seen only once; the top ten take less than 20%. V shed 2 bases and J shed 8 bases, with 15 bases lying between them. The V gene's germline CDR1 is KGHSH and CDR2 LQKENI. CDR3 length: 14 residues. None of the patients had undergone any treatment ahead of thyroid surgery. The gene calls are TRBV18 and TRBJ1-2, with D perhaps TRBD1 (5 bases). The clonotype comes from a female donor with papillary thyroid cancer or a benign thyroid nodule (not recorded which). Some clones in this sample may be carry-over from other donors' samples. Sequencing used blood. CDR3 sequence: CASSPFGDVGGYTF. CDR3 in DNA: TGTGCCAGCTCACCATTTGGGGACGTGGGCGGCTACACCTTC. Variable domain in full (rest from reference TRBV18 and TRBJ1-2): NAGVMQNPRHLVRRRGQEARLRCSPMKGHSHVYWYRQLPEEGLKFMVYLQKENIIDESGMPKERFSAEFPKEGPSILRIQQVVRGDSAAYFCASSPFGDVGGYTFGSGTRLTVV.